This T cell receptor (beta chain) was retrieved from a study of beta chain features in type 1 diabetes. The single heparinised draw taken from each donor contained around 100 mL of blood on average. Based on CD45RO/CCR7/CD25/CD127/CD95/CD27, CD4+ regulatory, stem cell-like memory, naive and central memory cells were sorted. Sequenced material consisted of expressed TCRB transcripts (all of the isolated RNA was reverse transcribed). Sequenced by immunoSEQ multiplex PCR; TCRdb stores in-frame clones only, minus some. The profile shows about 180,000 clones, around 13% of them singletons. Sequenced sample: central memory CD4+ T cells from blood. The sequence came from a woman aged 18 to 35 in good health.

The CDR3 DNA is TGTGCCACCAGCAGAGAAGTCGGGTATGATGAGCAGTTCTTC. Protein sequence: CATSREVGYDEQFF. The rearrangement uses TRBV15 and TRBJ2-1; no clear D gene. Trimming took 0 bases from V and 8 from J, leaving 11 bases between them. Germline values: CDR1 LNHNV, CDR2 YYDKDF (reference sequence). The CDR3 spans 14 residues.